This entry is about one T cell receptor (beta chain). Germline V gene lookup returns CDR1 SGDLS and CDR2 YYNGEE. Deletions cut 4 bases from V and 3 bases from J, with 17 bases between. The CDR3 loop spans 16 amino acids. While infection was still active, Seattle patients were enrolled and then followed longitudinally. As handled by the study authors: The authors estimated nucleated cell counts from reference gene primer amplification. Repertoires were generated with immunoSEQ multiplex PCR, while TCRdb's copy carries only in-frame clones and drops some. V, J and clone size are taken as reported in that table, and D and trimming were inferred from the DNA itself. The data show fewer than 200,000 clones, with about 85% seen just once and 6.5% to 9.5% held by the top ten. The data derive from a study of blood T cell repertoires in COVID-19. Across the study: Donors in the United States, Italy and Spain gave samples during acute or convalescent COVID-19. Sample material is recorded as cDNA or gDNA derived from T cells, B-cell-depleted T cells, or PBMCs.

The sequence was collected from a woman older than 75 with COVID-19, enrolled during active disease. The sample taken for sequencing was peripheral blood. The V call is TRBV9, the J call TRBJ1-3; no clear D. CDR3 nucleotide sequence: TGTGCCAGCAGCCCGCGGTTTTATGGAGGTGGAAACACCATATATTTT. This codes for CASSPRFYGGGNTIYF.